The T cell receptor beta chain described here comes from a study of T cells after yellow fever vaccination. On the study more broadly: Fractions containing few cells were prepared with SMART-Seq v4 Ultra Low Input.

Template switching by 5'RACE produced TCR cDNA, adding a universal primer site and UMIs. Via MiXCR, TCRdb re-called the 5' RACE reads, giving one row per CDR3 protein. The data show some 220,000 distinct CDR3 sequences, with approximately 3.2% seen just once and roughly 3.2% held by the top ten. There are 15 residues in the CDR3. V lost 4 bases and J lost 8, with 18 bases in between. This clonotype turned up a few times. The source is a man younger than 35 who received the YFV17D yellow fever vaccine. This chain connects TRBV12-3 or TRBV12-4 to TRBJ2-1, with D possibly matching TRBD1 (6 bases). The sequences come from CD4+ T cells sorted from PBMCs, collected 10 days after the yellow fever booster vaccination. CDR3: CASSWQGLPGDEQFF. CDR3 in DNA: TGTGCCAGCAGTTGGCAGGGGCTCCCCGGGGATGAGCAGTTCTTC.